The following is a TCR beta chain sequence with its context. This clone appeared a few times. The antigen this receptor binds is unknown. There are no base qualities to consult, and no much larger clone falls within one base. Based on the germline V gene, the CDR1 and CDR2 sequences are KGHSH and LQKENI. V lost 0 bases and J lost 2 bases, and the count of bases not matched to a germline gene is 9. The CDR3 runs 17 residues from the cysteine to the phenylalanine. Just the 51-base CDR3 DNA is kept, in frame starting at base 1. Collaborating institutions collected whole blood in K2EDTA tubes following their own protocols. For TCRbeta analysis, collaborator samples were shipped as frozen whole blood, as isolated PBMCs, or as DNA extracted from either sample type. TCRbeta CDR3 regions were amplified from genomic DNA using the immunoSEQ Assay, a bias-controlled multiplex PCR. The paper's processing steps were these. Nucleated cell counts per sample were estimated from amplification of reference gene primers within the assay. To quantify the absolute abundance of each unique TCRbeta CDR3 rearrangement, sequence reads were collapsed and filtered. Productive Simpson clonality was computed per sample as the square root of Simpson's diversity index over productive rearrangements. The table was pulled from immuneACCESS by TCRdb, which kept in-frame rearrangements only. Such tables lose some clones; where checked, under half of the loss comes from unresolved V genes, and the rest has no known cause. The V and J calls and clone size are taken from that table; D and trimming were inferred from the DNA. For this sample the table gives over 75,000 clones, of which 70% to 85% were detected only once. About 10% of the sample is held by the ten biggest clonotypes.

The source of the sample is a study of blood T cell repertoires in COVID-19 (dated by TCRdb to 2020 to 2021). Turning to the overall study: Collaborator samples came from the United States, Italy and Spain and covered acute and convalescent phases of COVID-19. The prospective study material was composed of cDNA or gDNA derived from T cells, B-cell-depleted T cells, or PBMCs. Deeply sampled blood TCRbeta repertoires from subjects exposed to, actively infected with, or recovered from COVID-19 were included in the dataset. A freely available public database, intended as a resource for researchers studying the immune response to SARS-CoV-2, is where the repertoires were released. Samples were obtained from the ongoing ImmuneRACE study (first 160 participants) and from about 1,300 subjects provided by 6 global collaborators. A de-identified subject ID, COVID-19 status, age in years and sex were almost always included in the sample metadata. Where HLA class I and class II types were available, the types were taken from metadata supplied by the sample provider, not from assay-based typing.

Paper-wide results and their limitations: Clinical and demographic metadata were provided uncurated, with the amount varying by source and participant.

The chain was built from TRBV18 and TRBJ1-2; TRBD1 aligns with 7 central bases. This TCR came from a man aged 65 to 79 with acute or convalescent COVID-19. The sequencing input was peripheral blood. The CDR3 protein is CASSPPLGRGSNYGYTF. The DNA is as follows: TGTGCCAGCTCACCACCGTTGGGCAGGGGGTCCAACTATGGCTACACCTTC.